This T cell receptor beta chain is drawn from a study of shared clonotypes between healthy human individuals. Study findings and constraints: The sharing of 5% to 6.5% of naive CD4 clonotypes was seen across a handful of donors.

On this clone itself: No antigen is known for it.

This CDR3 has 14 amino acids. V lost 4 bases and J 7 bases, leaving 16 bases between the germline ends. The repertoire was sequenced with immunoSEQ multiplex PCR; TCRdb's copy has only in-frame clones and lacks some. Of a few million clones in the sample, roughly nine tenths were seen once. This sequence was found in a man aged 18-30 years in good health. This chain joins TRBV23-1 and TRBJ1-1; weak D call: TRBD1 (6 bases). TRBV23-1 is an ORF, with its function uncertain. Sequencing was carried out using naive CD4+ T cells sorted from blood. Sample subset: CD45RA+ positively selected. The CDR3 region is CASSRGGPLGEAFF. The CDR3 DNA reads as TGCGCCAGCAGTCGGGGGGGGCCTCTGGGTGAAGCTTTCTTT.